This T cell receptor beta chain stems from a study of shared clonotypes between healthy human individuals. The study, taken as a whole, reports: Non-shared clonotypes showed lower generation probabilities than clonotypes common to all four donors.

Positive CCR7 selection of CD45RO-negative cells yielded the naive CD8 cells, and terminally differentiated effector memory CD45RA+ cells were excluded. Among the donors, all were Caucasian adults who lived in Nashville, Tennessee. A note on this clone: Its antigen is not known.

Method: immunoSEQ multiplex PCR; TCRdb's copy keeps in-frame clones and lacks some. The sample has about 2,200,000 clones; just over 90% are singletons. Germline V CDR1 and CDR2: SGHRS, YFSETQ. Trimming took off 0 bases at V and 5 bases at J, with 1 base between the two ends. The CDR3 is made up of 11 amino acids. The rearrangement links TRBV5-1 to TRBJ2-3, with D unclear. Sequenced: naive CD8+ T cells from PBMCs. This TCR was recovered from a man aged 18 to 30 in good health. Some clones in this sample may be carry-over from other donors' samples. CDR3: CASSLEDTQYF. The CDR3 nucleotides read TGCGCCAGCAGCTTGGAAGATACGCAGTATTTT. Using reference TRBV5-1 and TRBJ2-3 for the parts outside the CDR3, the full variable domain is KAGVTQTPRYLIKTRGQQVTLSCSPISGHRSVSWYQQTPGQGLQFLFEYFSETQRNKGNFPGRFSGRQFSNSRSEMNVSTLELGDSALYLCASSLEDTQYFGPGTRLTVL.